This paragraph covers one TCR beta chain sequence. The record originates from a study of blood T cell repertoires in COVID-19. Across the study: Acute and convalescent COVID-19 specimens originated in the United States, Italy and Spain. PBMCs, B-cell-depleted T cells, or T cells were the source of the cDNA or gDNA that made up the material.

V was cut by 4 bases and J by 1 base, with 9 bases left in between. Germline lookup yields CDR1 SGDLS and CDR2 YYNGEE. The CDR3 spans 15 residues. Original processing methods: Researchers report that nucleated cell counts were estimated from reference gene primer amplification. Profiled with immunoSEQ multiplex PCR; TCRdb holds only in-frame clones, not every one. Clonal size and the V and J genes are those of that table, whereas D and trimming came from the DNA. The table records about 81,000 clones, around 80% of them present only once. The clonotype comes from a human donor in a cohort sampled during active COVID-19. Sequencing was done on a sample of peripheral blood. This chain connects TRBV9 to TRBJ1-6, with unresolved D. CDR3 nucleotides: TGTGCCAGCAGCACCAGCGGGTCCTATAATTCACCCCTCCACTTT. Protein: CASSTSGSYNSPLHF. Based on the CDR3 plus reference TRBV9 and TRBJ1-6, the full variable domain is DSGVTQTPKHLITATGQRVTLRCSPRSGDLSVYWYQQSLDQGLQFLIQYYNGEERAKGNILERFSAQQFPDLHSELNLSSLELGDSALYFCASSTSGSYNSPLHFGNGTRLTVT.